This T cell receptor beta chain is from a study of tumor-infiltrating lymphocytes in primary liver carcinoma. With around 500 ng total RNA as template and a constant-region primer, TCR beta cDNA was made. Investigators got TCR beta libraries out of three nested multiplex PCR rounds, done with slightly modified ARM-PCR. Amplification in the first two PCR rounds was performed using TRBV1-TRBV30 forward primers and a C-beta reverse primer for approximately 10 cycles each. One entry per CDR3 protein results from TCRdb running MiXCR on the multiplex PCR reads. This table holds fewer than 350,000 distinct CDR3 sequences, over 55% found once. Blood RNA came from unsorted whole blood; germline DNA was also extracted. In regard to this clonotype: The junction departs from the called germline gene at one end, perhaps through a read error.

CDR1 is SGHNT, CDR2 YENEEA, per germline. CDR3 length: 16 residues. This TCR came from a man aged 35 to 55 with primary liver carcinoma and hepatitis B virus infection. Sequencing input: peripheral blood. V and J are TRBV11-3 and TRBJ2-1; TRBD1 matches at 9 bases. The CDR3 reads CASSLMPGQGNDEQLF. Here the CDR3 DNA reads TGTGCCAGCAGCTTAATGCCGGGACAGGGTAACGATGAGCAGCTCTTC. Full variable domain (missing parts from reference TRBV11-3 and TRBJ2-1): EAGVVQSPRYKIIEKKQPVAFWCNPISGHNTLYWYLQNLGQGPELLIRYENEEAVDDSQLPKDRFSAERLKGVDSTLKIQPAELGDSAVYLCASSLMPGQGNDEQLFGPGTRLTVL.